This TCR beta chain was identified during a study of T-cell reconstitution after alpha-beta-depleted transplantation in children. Germline loops: CDR1 SNHLY, CDR2 FYNNEI. The CDR3 runs to 13 residues. The germline V and J ends were trimmed by 0 bases and 1 base, with 0 bases remaining between them. Unique molecular identifiers tagged the TCRbeta library. TCRdb re-analysed the PCR reads in MiXCR, keeping a single row per CDR3 protein. The profile shows roughly 500,000 distinct CDR3 sequences, approximately 12% of them singletons. This clonotype was observed a handful of times. The receptor's source is a human donor who donated a stem cell graft to a child with combined immunodeficiency. This rearrangement joins TRBV2 to TRBJ2-2; D is uncertain. The sample was PBMCs from the stem cell graft donor, taken from the stem cell graft. The CDR3, as DNA: TGTGCCAGCAGTGAAGCGAACACCGGGGAGCTGTTTTTT. Its protein product is CASSEANTGELFF. Based on the CDR3 plus reference TRBV2 and TRBJ2-2, the full variable domain is EPEVTQTPSHQVTQMGQEVILRCVPISNHLYFYWYRQILGQKVEFLVSFYNNEISEKSEIFDDQFSVERPDGSNFTLKIRSTKLEDSAMYFCASSEANTGELFFGEGSRLTVL.